This TCR beta chain appears in the sequencing data of a study of T cell repertoires in cytomegalovirus infection. CDR3 length: 13 amino acids. V was pared by 5 bases and J by 5 bases, with 12 bases between. The V gene's germline CDR1 is SGHTA and CDR2 FQGNSA. In this sample, this clonotype turned up many times. The antigen remains unidentified. TCRdb fed the reads into MiXCR, producing one record per CDR3 protein. The sample includes 300,000 to 400,000 distinct CDR3 sequences, roughly 25% of them seen just once. The chain carries TRBV7-2 and TRBJ2-5; perhaps TRBD1 as D (5 bases). The sample was cultured PBMCs, taken from culture after CMV antigen stimulation. The sequence came from a human donor in good health (CMV status not recorded). Some clones in this sample may be carry-over from other donors' samples. The CDR3 DNA reads TGTGCCAGCAGCGCAAGCGCAGGGGAGACCCAGTACTTC. It specifies CASSASAGETQYF.